Below are 21 T cell receptor beta chains sequenced from a single sample in a study of blood T cell repertoires in COVID-19. Generated by immunoSEQ multiplex PCR, the TCRdb table keeps only in-frame clones and is missing some. The repertoire holds approximately 250,000 clones, with roughly 86% as singletons. Sample: PBMCs or T cells enriched from blood (not recorded which). The origin of the receptors is a woman between 25 and 40 years old who had recovered from COVID-19.

CDR3 in DNA: TGCAGCGTTGAACGTCAGAAGGTGACTAGCGGGTCGTACAATGAGCAGTTCTTC. Its protein is CSVERQKVTSGSYNEQFF. The chain is built from TRBV29-1 and TRBJ2-1, with 10 bases identical to TRBD2. The CDR3 sequence is 18 residues long. V shed 2 bases, J shed 4 bases, and the junction held 14 bases outside the gene matches. The V gene's germline CDR1 is SQVTM and CDR2 ANQGSEA.

The gene calls are TRBV7-8 and TRBJ1-1; the D is unclear. This CDR3 spans 14 amino acids. V was clipped by 5 bases and J by 2 bases, with 12 bases between them. The germline V gene has CDR1 SGHVS and CDR2 FQNEAQ. CDR3 protein: CASSTRTDNTEAFF. The CDR3 DNA sequence: TGTGCCAGCAGCACTAGGACGGATAACACTGAAGCTTTCTTT. Based on the CDR3 plus reference TRBV7-8 and TRBJ1-1, the full variable domain is GAGVSQSPRYKVAKRGQDVALRCDPISGHVSLFWYQQALGQGPEFLTYFQNEAQLDKSGLPSDRFFAERPEGSVSTLKIQRTQQEDSAVYLCASSTRTDNTEAFFGQGTRLTVV.

The V and J genes are TRBV28 and TRBJ2-1; 15 bases match TRBD2. This CDR3 spans 18 amino acids. Trimming cost V 8 bases and J 6 bases; bases outside gene matches: 14. Per the germline V gene, CDR1 is MDHEN and CDR2 is SYDVKM. For the CDR3, the DNA is TGTGCCAGCTCACCCTGGACTAGCGGGAGGGCTGGGGCCAATGAGCAGTTCTTC. Translation: CASSPWTSGRAGANEQFF.

The V and J genes are TRBV2 and TRBJ2-1; the match to TRBD2 covers 10 bases. V shed 7 bases, J shed 7 bases, and the junction held 10 bases outside the gene matches. The CDR3 is made up of 15 amino acids. Germline V gene lookup returns CDR1 SNHLY and CDR2 FYNNEI. The CDR3 sequence: CASTERGGPPNEQFF. The DNA of the CDR3 is TGTGCCAGCACAGAGCGGGGGGGCCCTCCAAATGAGCAGTTCTTC.

The sample holds one count of this clone. The rearrangement joins TRBV18 to TRBJ2-7; 9 bases line up with TRBD1. The CDR3 covers 14 residues. V lost 3 bases and J lost 6; bases outside the gene matches: 6. From germline, CDR1 is KGHSH and CDR2 LQKENI. CDR3 sequence reads: CASSPDRGGFEQYF. CDR3 bases: TGTGCCAGCTCACCCGACAGGGGGGGTTTCGAGCAGTACTTC.

The chain combines TRBV11-3 with TRBJ2-1; maybe TRBD1 (5 bases). The CDR3 has 13 residues. The germline V gene has CDR1 SGHNT and CDR2 YENEEA. The V end was cut by 2 bases, the J end by 8 bases, with 10 bases between. CDR3 sequence: CASSLSREDEQFF. CDR3 sequence (DNA): TGTGCCAGCAGCTTAAGCAGGGAAGATGAGCAGTTCTTC.

The chain has TRBV24-1 and TRBJ2-2; 7 nucleotides agree with TRBD1. This CDR3 has 15 residues. J lost 5 bases, V lost 3 bases, and 5 bases had no gene match. Per the germline V gene, CDR1 is KGHDR and CDR2 is SFDVKD. The CDR3 nucleotides read TGTGCCACCAGTGATGTGACAGGGTTGACCGGGGAGCTGTTTTTT. This encodes CATSDVTGLTGELFF.

The chain links TRBV2 to TRBJ2-5; tentative D call: TRBD2 (7 bases). Between the trimmed V and J ends, which lost 7 bases and 1 base, there was a span of 16 bases. Germline V gene data show CDR1 as SNHLY and CDR2 as FYNNEI. The CDR3 has 15 amino acids. The CDR3 protein is CASNRGASGQETQYF. The CDR3 DNA reads as TGTGCCAGCAATAGGGGGGCTAGCGGCCAAGAGACCCAGTACTTC.

The CDR3 DNA reads as TGCGCCAGCCGGGAAGACAGGGGGACTGAAGCTTTCTTT. Translating it yields CASREDRGTEAFF. This rearrangement joins TRBV5-1 to TRBJ1-1; the match to TRBD1 covers 9 bases. The V gene end was trimmed by 7 bases and the J gene end by 5 bases; junction bases not matched to a gene: 6. Germline CDR1 is SGHRS and CDR2 is YFSETQ. This CDR3 region has 13 residues.

J is TRBJ2-5 and V is TRBV18; 10 bases line up with TRBD2. With V trimmed by 1 base and J by 4 bases, 9 bases remained unmatched. This CDR3 is 17 amino acids long. The germline gives CDR1 KGHSH, CDR2 LQKENI. In nucleotides, the CDR3 is TGTGCCAGCTCACCACTGAGCGGGGGGGCCCGTGGAGAGACCCAGTACTTC. Protein: CASSPLSGGARGETQYF.

The V and J genes are TRBV27 and TRBJ2-1; D is perhaps TRBD2 (5 bases). This CDR3 region has 16 residues. V was pared by 8 bases and J by 0 bases, with 17 bases between. CDR1 and CDR2 from the germline V gene are MNHEY and SMNVEV (reference sequence). CDR3: CASGPFSGSSYNEQFF. The CDR3 bases are TGTGCCAGCGGGCCATTTAGTGGGAGCTCCTACAATGAGCAGTTCTTC.

The CDR3 protein is CASSLATGFRSSYNSPLHF. CDR3 sequence (DNA): TGTGCCAGCAGCTTAGCGACAGGGTTCCGAAGCTCCTATAATTCACCCCTCCACTTT. The chain joins TRBV7-2 to TRBJ1-6; TRBD1 agrees at 7 bases. The junction had 8 bases not matched to a gene; V was cut back by 0 bases and J by 0 bases. The CDR3 loop spans 19 amino acids. CDR1 SGHTA and CDR2 FQGNSA come from the germline V gene. The entire variable domain, with the rest obtained from reference TRBV7-2 and TRBJ1-6, is as follows: GAGVSQSPSNKVTEKGKDVELRCDPISGHTALYWYRQSLGQGLEFLIYFQGNSAPDKSGLPSDRFSAERTGGSVSTLTIQRTQQEDSAVYLCASSLATGFRSSYNSPLHFGNGTRLTVT.

The J gene is TRBJ1-6, the V gene TRBV19, with D possibly matching TRBD1 (6 bases). CDR1 LNHDA and CDR2 SQIVND come from the germline V gene (reference sequence). The CDR3 is 16 amino acids. With 3 bases removed from V and 3 bases from J, the gap between germline ends came to 12 bases. The CDR3 DNA follows: TGTGCCAGTAGTATGGGCCCGACAGGCTATAATTCACCCCTCCACTTT. It is translated as CASSMGPTGYNSPLHF.

J is TRBJ1-2 and V is TRBV9; D uncertain. In germline, CDR1 is SGDLS, CDR2 YYNGEE. Trimming removed 3 bases from V and 4 bases from J, with 10 bases in between. CDR3 length: 13 residues. CDR3 amino acids: CASSGRIFYGYTF. Written as DNA, the CDR3 is TGTGCCAGCAGCGGCAGAATCTTCTATGGCTACACCTTC.

This clone came up a few times. This chain links TRBV2 with TRBJ2-7, with TRBD1 identical over 8 bases. CDR3 length: 15 residues. Trimming took 4 bases from V and 2 from J; bases not matched to a gene: 7. Germline lookup yields CDR1 SNHLY and CDR2 FYNNEI. Written as DNA, the CDR3 is TGTGCCAGCAGTGCAGACAGGGGCTATACCTACGAGCAGTACTTC. It is translated as CASSADRGYTYEQYF.

The sample holds one count of this clone. The chain uses TRBV11-2 and TRBJ2-2; D is unresolved. This CDR3 comprises 12 residues. Trimming left V 5 bases short and J 14 bases short, with 15 bases between. CDR1 SGHAT and CDR2 FQNNGV come from the germline V gene. CDR3 amino acids: CASSRPGQELFF. The DNA of the CDR3 is TGTGCCAGCAGCCGCCCTGGGCAGGAACTGTTTTTT.

The gene calls are TRBV19 and TRBJ1-5; tentatively, D is TRBD1 (5 bases). This CDR3 has 15 residues. Germline V gene sequence: CDR1 LNHDA, CDR2 SQIVND (reference sequence). Trimming removed 6 bases from V and 0 bases from J, with 12 bases in between. CDR3 sequence reads: CASSLVGGSNQPQHF. The CDR3 DNA follows: TGTGCCAGTAGCTTAGTGGGGGGTAGCAATCAGCCCCAGCATTTT.

CDR3 in DNA: TGTGCCAGCAGCCGGGACAGAAGCCATCAGCCCCAGCATTTT. Its translation is CASSRDRSHQPQHF. J is TRBJ1-5 and V is TRBV2; 7 bases fit TRBD1. Trimming cost V 6 bases and J 5 bases; bases outside gene matches: 7. Germline CDR1 and CDR2: SNHLY and FYNNEI. This CDR3 region has 14 residues.

The CDR3 here is CASSFRLAGGGETQYF. The CDR3 nucleotides read TGTGCCAGCAGCTTCCGACTAGCGGGAGGGGGAGAGACCCAGTACTTC. J is TRBJ2-5 and V is TRBV3-1 (or the pseudogene TRBV3-2); 14 nucleotides match TRBD2. J lost 4 bases, V lost 5 bases, and 6 bases had no gene match. CDR3 size: 16 residues. The V gene's germline CDR1 is LGHDT and CDR2 YNNKEL (reference sequence).

The chain carries TRBV27 and TRBJ1-1, with a weak D call TRBD1 (5 bases). Trimming removed 5 bases from V and 5 bases from J, with 12 bases in between. The CDR3 is made up of 13 amino acids. The germline V gene has CDR1 MNHEY and CDR2 SMNVEV (reference sequence). DNA of the CDR3: TGTGCCAGCAGTACCGTCAGGGATACTGAAGCTTTCTTT. Its translation is CASSTVRDTEAFF.

This clone was found once. This chain connects TRBV14 to TRBJ1-2; TRBD1 aligns across 7 bases. Trimming at V came to 4 bases and at J to 12 bases, leaving 11 bases not matched to a gene. The CDR3 loop spans 13 amino acids. Germline CDR1 SGHDN, CDR2 FVKESK. The CDR3 sequence is CASSLDIWTGHTF. The DNA of the CDR3 is TGTGCCAGCAGCCTCGATATTTGGACAGGTCACACCTTC. The entire variable domain, with the rest obtained from reference TRBV14 and TRBJ1-2, is as follows: EAGVTQFPSHSVIEKGQTVTLRCDPISGHDNLYWYRRVMGKEIKFLLHFVKESKQDESGMPNNRFLAERTGGTYSTLKVQPAELEDSGVYFCASSLDIWTGHTFGSGTRLTVV.